One sample yielded the 5 T cell receptor beta chains listed below, sequenced in a study of B cell selection in AIRE deficiency. Produced via immunoSEQ multiplex PCR; TCRdb's table is partial and in-frame only. The sample yields under 30,000 clones, about 97% seen once. Sorting defined conventional CD4 T cells as CD4+CD127+. The sequencing sample was made of conventional CD4+ T cells sorted from PBMCs. These TCRs come from a human donor with AIRE deficiency.

This chain uses TRBV9 with TRBJ2-5; no clear D gene. This CDR3 region has 14 residues. V lost 0 bases and J lost 4, with 10 bases in between. Germline CDR1 reads SGDLS; CDR2 reads YYNGEE. As DNA, the CDR3 is TGTGCCAGCAGCGTAGGTCCGGGTGGAGAGACCCAGTACTTC. This sequence encodes CASSVGPGGETQYF.

V is TRBV5-4 and J is TRBJ2-1; possible D gene TRBD2, 6 bases. Germline CDR1 is SGHNT and CDR2 is YYREEE (reference sequence). This CDR3 comprises 14 residues. V lost 4 bases and J 9 bases, leaving 17 bases between the germline ends. The chain's CDR3 is CASSPGTRGTEQFF. Here the CDR3 DNA reads TGTGCCAGCAGCCCGGGGACTCGCGGGACTGAGCAGTTCTTC.

This chain uses TRBV28 with TRBJ2-1; the D gene is possibly TRBD1 (6 bases). Germline V gene data show CDR1 as MDHEN and CDR2 as SYDVKM. The V end lost 6 bases, the J end lost 1 base, and 25 bases lay between the germline ends. CDR3 size: 19 residues. The CDR3 is CASSTSTTGQRASYNEQFF. In DNA form, the CDR3 reads TGTGCCAGCAGCACCTCCACCACAGGGCAACGGGCATCCTACAATGAGCAGTTCTTC.

V and J are TRBV11-2 and TRBJ2-7; TRBD1 matches 7 bases. The J segment lost 3 bases and the V segment lost 0 bases, leaving 2 bases of the junction unmatched. Germline lookup yields CDR1 SGHAT and CDR2 FQNNGV. There are 14 residues in the CDR3. The CDR3 DNA reads TGTGCCAGCAGCTTAGATCGGGACAGCTACGAGCAGTACTTC. As protein: CASSLDRDSYEQYF.

The chain is built from TRBV7-2 and TRBJ2-3; D gene unclear. This CDR3 spans 14 amino acids. CDR1 is SGHTA and CDR2 is FQGNSA in the germline V gene. V lost 1 base and J 6 bases, leaving 11 bases between the germline ends. CDR3: CASSLVTSTDTQYF. The CDR3 bases are TGTGCCAGCAGCTTAGTTACCTCTACGGATACGCAGTATTTT.